These 6 T cell receptor beta chains were sequenced from one sample in a study of metastatic and nonmetastatic thyroid tumors. Among the patients, none had received any treatment before thyroid surgery. TCRdb reanalyzed the PCR reads via MiXCR. Seen here are under 35,000 clones, 20% to 25% observed once, and the top ten hold approximately 14%. The sequencing input was blood. Receptor source: a female donor with papillary thyroid cancer or a benign thyroid nodule (not recorded which). Some clones in this sample may be carry-over from other donors' samples.

This rearrangement joins TRBV5-1 to TRBJ1-5; 9 bases align to TRBD1. After removal of 3 bases from V and 9 bases from J, the junction contained 7 bases not matched to a gene. The germline CDR1 and CDR2 sequences are SGHRS and YFSETQ. This CDR3 spans 14 amino acids. This CDR3 reads CASSSTGGKAPQHF. The CDR3 DNA reads as TGCGCCAGCAGCTCCACAGGGGGCAAGGCGCCCCAGCATTTT.

Within the sample, this clone is medium-sized. Other DNA sequences within the sample encode an identical CDR3. This sequence joins TRBV6-1 and TRBJ2-7; 8 nucleotides line up with TRBD2. Germline CDR1 reads MNHNS; CDR2 reads SASEGT. The CDR3 is 13 amino acids. V lost 8 bases, J lost 3 bases, and 6 bases stayed unmatched. The chain's CDR3 is CASQPTSGYEQYF. The CDR3 nucleotides read TGTGCCAGCCAACCTACTAGCGGCTACGAGCAGTACTTC.

This clone was seen many times. CDR3 bases: TGTGCCAGCAGCCCGATCACTAGCGGGAGGGCCCGACACGGGGAGCTGTTTTTT. It codes for CASSPITSGRARHGELFF. This chain joins TRBV6-5 and TRBJ2-2, with 13 bases aligning to TRBD2. The V segment lost 6 bases and the J segment 7 bases; nucleotides outside the gene matches: 14. The germline V gene has CDR1 MNHEY and CDR2 SVGAGI. This CDR3 has 18 residues.

This clone came up many times. The junction shows a germline mismatch at one end, possibly a read error. J is TRBJ2-5 and V is TRBV7-7; D call uncertain. This CDR3 comprises 16 residues. Germline V gene sequence: CDR1 SSHAT, CDR2 FNYEAQ (reference sequence). As DNA, the CDR3 is TGTGCTAGCAGCTTAGGCGCCGGCGGCGACCAAGAGACCCAGTACTTC. It specifies CASSLGAGGDQETQYF.

The chain uses TRBV11-2 and TRBJ2-2; D might be TRBD1 (6 bases). The germline CDR1 and CDR2 sequences are SGHAT and FQNNGV. The CDR3 runs to 16 residues. Between the trimmed V and J ends, which lost 1 base and 4 bases, there was a span of 13 bases. CDR3 bases: TGTGCCAGCAGCTTAGGTGCAGGGGTACGCACCGGGGAGCTGTTTTTT. Its translation: CASSLGAGVRTGELFF.

This clone was seen many times. The chain carries TRBV10-2 and TRBJ2-1; 13 positions agree with TRBD2. The CDR3 runs to 14 residues. Per germline, CDR1 WSHSY and CDR2 SAAADI. V lost 8 bases, J lost 4 bases, and 2 bases stayed unmatched. Here the CDR3 DNA reads TGCGCCAGCCCGACTAGCGGGAGGTACAATGAGCAGTTCTTC. Its translation is CASPTSGRYNEQFF.